This T cell receptor beta chain emerged from a study of T-cell reconstitution after alpha-beta-depleted transplantation in children. General study findings and limits: By one year post-transplant, T-cell counts and diversity largely arose from T cells that were newly produced. Some patients owed their high day-60 TCRbeta diversity to surviving recipient T cells and thymic progenitors.

A TCRbeta library incorporating unique molecular identifiers was prepared. TCRdb reprocessed the PCR reads with MiXCR, giving one entry per CDR3 protein. The sample consists of 670,000 or so distinct CDR3 sequences, 10% to 15% of them appearing once. This clonotype was observed a few times. The antigen remains unidentified. Trimming cost V 1 base and J 4 bases; bases outside gene matches: 9. This CDR3 has 17 residues. Germline CDR1 SGDLS, CDR2 YYNGEE. This clonotype was sampled from a girl aged 2 to 9 with congenital amegakaryocytic thrombocytopenia, due to receive a stem cell transplant. The chain carries TRBV9 and TRBJ2-2, with 8 bases identical to TRBD2. The specimen was PBMCs, collected before TCRalphabeta/CD19-depleted stem cell transplant. The CDR3 DNA reads as TGTGCCAGCAGCGTAACCCGGGAGGGCTGGGTCACCGGGGAGCTGTTTTTT. This encodes CASSVTREGWVTGELFF.